These 28 T cell receptor beta chains originate from one sample sequenced in a study of tumor and adjacent non-tumor tissue in lung cancer. Three rounds of nested PCR, following a modified ARM-PCR protocol, produced the TCRbeta library. TCRdb independently ran MiXCR on the multiplex PCR reads; one entry per CDR3 protein. This sample has around 210,000 distinct CDR3 sequences; around 71% occur once, and the top ten carry approximately 26%. RNA was extracted from bulk tissue without any cell sorting. Sequenced material: lung tumor tissue. The receptors were gathered from a man in his 60s with non-small cell lung cancer.

For this clonotype: A junction boundary mismatches the germline segment, possibly from a read error. This chain joins TRBV11-3 and TRBJ2-3; 7 bases line up with TRBD1. This CDR3 comprises 17 residues. Germline V gene lookup returns CDR1 SGHNT and CDR2 YENEEA. Here the CDR3 DNA reads TGTGCCAGCAGCTCTTTGACAGGGCGGCAGAGCTCAGATATGCAGTATTTT. Its translation is CASSSLTGRQSSDMQYF.

In its sample, this clonotype was seen once. Its ends do not fully match the called genes, so a read error is possible. The V call is TRBV4-3, the J call TRBJ2-3; D remains ambiguous. This CDR3 contains 16 residues. Germline CDR1 reads LGHNA; CDR2 reads YSLEER. CDR3 protein: CSSSQDRVGTTDTQYF. Written as DNA, the CDR3 is TGCTCCAGCAGCCAAGATAGAGTGGGCACCACAGATACACAGTATTTT.

This clonotype has ten or more counts. The chain recombines TRBV6-1 with TRBJ1-1; tentatively, D is TRBD1 (6 bases). Germline assignment: CDR1 MNHNS and CDR2 SASEGT. There are 15 residues in the CDR3. V lost 6 bases and J 5 bases, leaving 19 bases between the germline ends. The CDR3 nucleotides are TGTGCCAGCAGCGATGGGCCGGGGGCCGGAACTGAAGCTTTCTTT. This codes for CASSDGPGAGTEAFF.

Points on this clonotype: A read error may explain this, as a much larger clone is one base away. The chain carries TRBV20-1 and TRBJ1-4; 7 bases match TRBD1. V was pared by 7 bases and J by 6 bases, with 5 bases of the junction left unmatched. CDR1 is DFQATT, CDR2 SNEGSKA, per germline (reference sequence). The length of the CDR3 is 12 residues. CDR3 loop: CSERQGDEKLFF. The CDR3 DNA sequence: TGCAGTGAAAGACAGGGAGATGAAAAACTGTTTTTT.

Concerning this clonotype itself: At one end the junction does not follow the germline gene, possibly because of a read error. The gene calls are TRBV12-3 or TRBV12-4 and TRBJ2-2; D is undetermined. The CDR3 extends over 16 amino acids. The CDR3 region has the DNA TGTGCCAGCAGTGTGACTGGGCAACCGAACACCGTGGAGCTGTTTTTT. Amino acids: CASSVTGQPNTVELFF.

This clonotype was counted many times. The chain couples TRBV6-1 to TRBJ1-1; D is undetermined. The CDR3 consists of 15 residues. Germline values: CDR1 MNHNS, CDR2 SASEGT. Trimming took off 2 bases at V and 7 bases at J, with 17 bases between the two ends. The DNA of the CDR3 is TGTGCCAGCAGTGAAATTAGGGCCCTGAATCGTGAAGCTTTCTTT. It codes for CASSEIRALNREAFF.

This clonotype has more than one count but fewer than ten. J is TRBJ2-1 and V is TRBV11-3, with D maybe TRBD2 (5 bases). The germline CDR1 and CDR2 sequences are SGHNT and YENEEA. The ends were cut back, 5 bases at V and 8 bases at J, with 19 bases in the middle. CDR3 length equals 15 residues. CDR3 in amino acids: CASSPFWRALYEQFF. For the CDR3, the DNA is TGTGCCAGCAGCCCTTTTTGGCGGGCGCTCTATGAGCAGTTCTTC.

Of note for this clonotype: A much larger clonotype is one base distant, so this may be a read error. The chain carries TRBV5-1 and TRBJ2-7, with D possibly being TRBD1 (6 bases). CDR1 is SGHRS, CDR2 YFSETQ, per germline. This CDR3 contains 13 residues. V was trimmed by 7 bases and J by 1 base, leaving 12 bases between them. Here the CDR3 DNA reads TGCGCCAGCGCAGTGGACAGATCCTACGAGCAGTACTTC. Its translation: CASAVDRSYEQYF. Full variable domain (remainder filled in from reference TRBV5-1 and TRBJ2-7): KAGVTQTPRYLIKTRGQQVTLSCSPISGHRSVSWYQQTPGQGLQFLFEYFSETQRNKGNFPGRFSGRQFSNSRSEMNVSTLELGDSALYLCASAVDRSYEQYFGPGTRLTVT.

The chain combines TRBV12-3 or TRBV12-4 with TRBJ2-3; TRBD1 is a possible D gene (6 bases). V lost 6 bases and J 4 bases, leaving 17 bases between the germline ends. CDR3 size: 15 residues. The CDR3 DNA follows: TGTGCCAGCAGGGCCTCGACAGGCGAGGCAGATACGCAGTATTTT. Encoded protein: CASRASTGEADTQYF.

This clonotype was picked up many times. This rearrangement joins TRBV4-1 to TRBJ2-7, with D possibly called TRBD1 or TRBD2 (7 bases each). With 4 bases removed from V and 3 bases from J, the gap between germline ends came to 13 bases. This CDR3 has 14 residues. In germline, CDR1 is MGHRA, CDR2 YSYEKL. In nucleotides, the CDR3 is TGCGCCAGCAGCCCAGCAGGGGGGGGCTACGAGCAGTACTTC. It codes for CASSPAGGGYEQYF.

This clonotype was counted ten times or more. The chain links TRBV5-4 to TRBJ2-7; 10 bases map to TRBD2. V shed 0 bases and J 3 bases; nucleotides not matched to a gene: 3. Per germline, CDR1 SGHNT and CDR2 YYREEE (reference sequence). This CDR3 is built from 15 residues. The CDR3 is CASSLEASGGYEQYF. CDR3 DNA sequence: TGTGCCAGCAGCTTGGAGGCTAGCGGGGGCTACGAGCAGTACTTC.

To note about this clonotype: This may be a read error, as it is one base from a much larger clone. The chain couples TRBV28 to TRBJ2-7; D may match TRBD1 or TRBD2 (5 bases each). Germline values: CDR1 MDHEN, CDR2 SYDVKM. Trimming removed 5 bases at V and 6 bases at J, with 20 bases between. The CDR3 covers 15 residues. The CDR3 here is CASSQPGPQPGEQYF. CDR3 in DNA: TGTGCCAGCAGTCAACCGGGACCTCAGCCCGGCGAGCAGTACTTC.

A word on this clonotype: A much larger clonotype is one base distant, so this may be a read error. The chain links TRBV20-1 to TRBJ2-3; D gene ambiguous. Germline loops: CDR1 DFQATT, CDR2 SNEGSKA (reference sequence). V was cut by 7 bases and J by 2 bases, with 10 bases left in between. The CDR3 extends over 12 amino acids. DNA of the CDR3: TGCAGTGTCCTCAAGGTCACAGATACGCAGTATTTT. Translated: CSVLKVTDTQYF.

This clonotype was seen just once. A much larger clone sits a single nucleotide away, making a read error possible. The rearrangement links TRBV11-2 to TRBJ2-2; D is possibly TRBD2 (5 bases). Germline assignment: CDR1 SGHAT and CDR2 FQNNGV. The CDR3 is 15 amino acids. The germline V and J ends were trimmed by 1 base and 7 bases, with 13 bases remaining between them. The CDR3 DNA sequence: TGTGCCAGCAGCTTAGCGGGGTATTACAGCGGGGAGCTGTTTTTT. Residues: CASSLAGYYSGELFF.

With regard to this clonotype: Because the CDR3 is missing its conserved closing phenylalanine or tryptophan, this is likely a read error. V is TRBV12-3 or TRBV12-4 and J is TRBJ2-3; no reliable D call. The CDR3 extends over 16 amino acids. Trimming took off 6 bases at V and 2 bases at J, with 18 bases between the two ends. CDR3: CASSLALRLTTDTQYS. The DNA of the CDR3 is TGTGCCAGCAGCTTGGCGTTGCGCCTCACCACAGATACGCAGTATTCT.

The CDR3 nucleotides are TGCAGTGATACTGGACTAGCGGGGGCCTTCGCAGATACGCAGTATTTT. Its translation is CSDTGLAGAFADTQYF. The chain recombines TRBV20-1 with TRBJ2-3; 13 bases align to TRBD2. Trimming took 7 bases from V and 4 from J; bases not matched to a gene: 11. The CDR3 totals 16 residues. The germline V gene has CDR1 DFQATT and CDR2 SNEGSKA (reference sequence).

This clonotype was seen a handful of times. A much larger clone is a single base away; this may be a read error. The CDR3 is CSVARDREYTGAFF. For the CDR3, the DNA is TGCAGCGTTGCTCGGGACAGGGAGTACACTGGAGCTTTCTTT. The chain uses TRBV29-1 and TRBJ1-1; 9 positions match TRBD1. CDR3 length: 14 residues. Looked up from germline, CDR1 is SQVTM and CDR2 is ANQGSEA.

On this clonotype itself: Relative to the germline gene, one junction end is altered; a read error may explain this. CDR3 in amino acids: CASGLSAGIDYEQYF. CDR3 sequence (DNA): TGTGCCAGCGGCTTATCAGCGGGCATCGACTACGAGCAGTACTTC. The chain carries TRBV11-3 and TRBJ2-7; weak D call: TRBD2 (6 bases). CDR1 is SGHNT, CDR2 YENEEA, per germline. This CDR3 has 15 amino acids.

This clonotype was seen ten or more times. The V call is TRBV6-5, the J call TRBJ2-5, with D possibly being TRBD2 (6 bases). The CDR3 length is 14 residues. Germline V CDR1 and CDR2: MNHEY, SVGAGI. V was clipped by 6 bases and J by 5 bases, with 16 bases between them. The CDR3 region has the DNA TGTGCCAGCAGCCCACGCTGGGGGGTCGAGACCCAGTACTTC. It is translated as CASSPRWGVETQYF.

This clonotype was seen only a few times. The V call is TRBV20-1, the J call TRBJ2-3, with D maybe TRBD2 (5 bases). Germline assignment: CDR1 DFQATT and CDR2 SNEGSKA (reference sequence). This CDR3 is built from 14 residues. The ends were cut back, 0 bases at V and 5 bases at J, with 12 bases in the middle. This CDR3 reads CSARDLQAGDTQYF. The DNA of the CDR3 is TGCAGTGCTAGAGATCTCCAGGCGGGAGATACGCAGTATTTT.

For this clonotype: At one boundary the junction diverges from the germline segment, which might be a read error. The chain has TRBV20-1 and TRBJ1-1; D is uncertain. Germline-derived CDR1 and CDR2 are DFQATT and SNEGSKA (reference sequence). This CDR3 has 15 residues. The CDR3 DNA follows: TGCGGTGCTAGAGACGGTTTAGCAAGGCAGACTGAAGCTTTCTTT. Its protein product is CGARDGLARQTEAFF.

Turning to this clonotype: At one boundary the junction diverges from the germline segment, which might be a read error. This sequence joins TRBV20-1 and TRBJ2-3; no firm D call. The better agreement between TRBJ1-5 and the DNA end casts doubt on the J call. The CDR3 totals 14 residues. Germline V lookup: CDR1 DFQATT, CDR2 SNEGSKA (reference sequence). CDR3 residues: CNARVQPSTDTQHF. The CDR3 region has the DNA TGCAATGCTAGAGTGCAGCCGAGCACAGATACGCAGCATTTT.

Note on this clonotype: One end of the junction varies from germline; a read error may be responsible. The rearrangement links TRBV6-6 to TRBJ2-3; TRBD2 matches at 14 bases. The CDR3 contains 16 residues. Germline-derived CDR1 and CDR2 are MNHNY and SVGAGI (reference sequence). For the CDR3, the DNA is TGTGCCAGCAGTTACGGACTAGCGGGGGGTACAGATAGGCAGTATTTT. Protein product: CASSYGLAGGTDRQYF.

The sample holds one count of this clonotype. This CDR3 fails to terminate in the conserved phenylalanine or tryptophan, so it likely reflects a read error. The chain combines TRBV12-5 with TRBJ2-1; tentative D call: TRBD1 (6 bases). Trimming cost V 5 bases and J 3 bases, with 11 bases left between them. This CDR3 has 14 residues. Germline CDR1 reads LGHNT; CDR2 reads FRNRAP. The CDR3 region has the DNA TGTGCTAGTGGTCAGGGACAAAACTACAATGAGCAGTTCCTC. Protein sequence: CASGQGQNYNEQFL.

The V call is TRBV20-1, the J call TRBJ1-6, with 11 bases identical to TRBD1. V was clipped by 1 base and J by 19 bases; unmatched bases: 21. Germline CDR1 is DFQATT and CDR2 is SNEGSKA (reference sequence). The CDR3 spans 17 residues. The CDR3 sequence: CSARGAGTGGYNSLLHF. CDR3 DNA: TGCAGTGCTAGAGGTGCAGGGACAGGGGGATATAATTCACTCCTTCACTTT.

The chain links TRBV28 to TRBJ1-5; D is undetermined. The ends were cut back, 4 bases at V and 2 bases at J, with 12 bases in the middle. CDR3 size: 15 residues. Germline V gives CDR1 MDHEN, CDR2 SYDVKM. The CDR3 sequence: CASSYPTEGNQPQHF. The CDR3 DNA is TGTGCCAGCAGTTATCCGACTGAAGGCAATCAGCCCCAGCATTTT.

The chain combines TRBV7-8 with TRBJ2-1; 8 nucleotides agree with TRBD2. The length of the CDR3 is 17 residues. Looked up from germline, CDR1 is SGHVS and CDR2 is FQNEAQ. The ends lost 3 bases at V and 3 bases at J; junction bases unmatched: 10. The CDR3 DNA reads TGTGCCAGCAGCTTCCATGGTAGCGGGAAGAGCTACAATGAGCAGTTCTTC. Protein: CASSFHGSGKSYNEQFF.

About this clonotype: At one end, the junction sequence differs from germline, possibly due to a read error. The V gene is TRBV14, the J gene TRBJ2-7; TRBD2 matches 7 bases. Germline loops: CDR1 SGHDN, CDR2 FVKESK. This CDR3 comprises 18 residues. The CDR3 loop reads CASSLGVPGLAVIYEQYF. The CDR3 DNA reads as TGTGCTAGCAGCCTAGGTGTTCCAGGGCTAGCGGTGATCTACGAGCAGTACTTC.